This record looks at one T cell receptor (beta chain) sequence and its context. The source of the sample is a study of technical replicates of blood from a handful of donors. Germline V gene lookup returns CDR1 SGHVT and CDR2 SQSDAQ. The CDR3 runs to 16 residues. Germline trimming cut 4 bases from V and 1 base from J; bases unmatched to any gene: 7. The method was immunoSEQ multiplex PCR; TCRdb's version includes in-frame clones alone and lacks a portion of them. The sample holds about 48,000 clones; 92% are singletons and the top ten take about 3.8%. The chain links TRBV7-4 to TRBJ1-5; TRBD1 matches at 7 bases. The receptor's source is a human donor in good health. Some clones in this sample may be carry-over from other donors' samples. Sequencing was done on a sample of PBMCs. CDR3 sequence: CASSSNRGPSNQPQHF. DNA for the CDR3: TGTGCCAGCAGCTCGAACAGGGGCCCCAGCAATCAGCCCCAGCATTTT.